The T cell receptor beta chain described here comes from a study of shared clonotypes between healthy human individuals. Study-wide background: The donor pool was made up of a couple of women and three men aged 18 to 49.

V gave up 5 bases and J gave up 0 bases; unmatched junction bases: 5. The CDR3 spans 15 residues. In germline, CDR1 is MRHNA, CDR2 SNTAGT. Naive-designated CD8 cells lacked CD45RO, were positively enriched for CCR7, and omitted terminally differentiated effector memory CD45RA+ cells. Everyone who donated was a Caucasian adult who lived in Nashville, Tennessee. Over several immunoSEQ plates, each subset's genomic DNA was distributed in even portions. DNA at around 210 ng, about 30,000 T cell genomes, went into sorted-subset replicate PCRs. TCRdb's table, derived via immunoSEQ multiplex PCR, lists solely in-frame clones and lacks some. This table holds around 550,000 clones, about 95% found once.

The TCR originated in a woman aged 25-40 years in good health. Specimen: naive CD8+ T cells sorted from blood. The chain links TRBV6-4 to TRBJ2-3, with 7 bases lining up with TRBD2. The CDR3 DNA sequence: TGTGCCAGCAGTATACTAGCGAGAAGCACAGATACGCAGTATTTT. Its translation: CASSILARSTDTQYF.